This paragraph covers one T cell receptor (beta chain) sequence. Its matching antigen is unknown. TCRdb's table, derived via immunoSEQ multiplex PCR, lists solely in-frame clones and lacks some. The sample holds fewer than 400,000 clones, roughly 89% seen once. The J segment lost 7 bases and the V segment lost 4 bases, leaving 14 bases of the junction unmatched. The CDR3 totals 16 residues. Germline CDR1 reads SNHLY; CDR2 reads FYNNEI. These data are taken from a study of cytomegalovirus exposure and HLA in healthy donors. Study conclusions and caveats: Overall, around 150 TCR beta chains were annotated as cytomegalovirus-associated. Rare TCR sequences predominated, though certain public TCRs were found in many donors. The TCR clusters that emerged in the first cohort tended, a later analysis found, to co-occur in the approximately 130 validation repertoires.

This clonotype was obtained from a woman aged 18-30 years in good health and CMV-seronegative. The chain has TRBV2 and TRBJ2-7; TRBD2 matches 9 bases. Sequences were obtained from PBMCs. The DNA of the CDR3 is TGTGCCAGCAGTGTCTCTTCTAGCGGGGAGCCTGGTGAGCAGTACTTC. Protein sequence: CASSVSSSGEPGEQYF.